The T cell receptor (beta chain) described here comes from a study of blood T cells in healthy people across ages. Together with a sample-barcoded 5' primer, a J-beta primer mix was included in a second PCR lasting about 6 to 12 cycles. A single record per CDR3 protein comes from TCRdb applying MiXCR to the 5' RACE reads. The sample shows around 800,000 distinct CDR3 sequences, around 25% of them seen only once. Looked up from germline, CDR1 is GTSNPN and CDR2 is SVGIG (reference sequence). The CDR3 is 13 residues long. These records were also assigned to another study, of T cells of mothers and their children.

The clonotype originates from a boy between 10 and 17 years old in good health. The sample consisted of blood. This chain joins TRBV30 and TRBJ2-1; 8 bases fit TRBD1. The better agreement between TRBJ2-7 and the DNA end casts doubt on the J call. Here the CDR3 reads CAWRDREGREQYF. Here the CDR3 DNA reads TGTGCCTGGAGGGACAGGGAAGGGCGCGAGCAGTACTTC.